This T cell receptor beta chain was sequenced in a study of cytomegalovirus exposure and HLA in healthy donors. The trim removed 4 bases at V and 7 bases at J, leaving 4 bases unmatched. Per germline, CDR1 SNHLY and CDR2 FYNNEI. The CDR3 contains 14 residues. The PCR had 60 Vbeta and 13 Jbeta primers. Produced via immunoSEQ multiplex PCR; TCRdb's table is partial and in-frame only. The sample carries about 150,000 clones, around a tenth recorded once. This clone was detected only a few times. This clonotype was obtained from a male donor in good health and CMV-seronegative. The sequenced sample consisted of PBMCs. The chain links TRBV2 to TRBJ1-4; 9 bases are shared with TRBD1. CDR3 loop: CASSVGTGLEKLFF. CDR3 nucleotides: TGTGCCAGCAGTGTAGGGACAGGGCTTGAAAAACTGTTTTTT.